The source of this TCR beta chain is a study of PD-1 blockade in classical Hodgkin lymphoma. Clones were read by immunoSEQ multiplex PCR, and TCRdb kept only the in-frame ones, dropping some. The table lists some 150,000 clones, approximately 80% of them singletons. As to this clone: Its antigen is currently unknown.

Overall study results and limits: Similar baseline diversity was found in complete responders and newly diagnosed patients. The CD4+ diversity rise by C4D1 was clearest in complete responders.

Germline CDR1 is SQVTM and CDR2 is ANQGSEA. The CDR3 contains 15 residues. V was clipped by 1 base and J by 1 base, with 13 bases between them. Exposure to brentuximab vedotin varied, and each patient had relapsed following autologous stem cell transplantation. This TCR was sampled from a human donor with classical Hodgkin lymphoma. The rearrangement uses TRBV29-1 and TRBJ1-1, with no clear D. Material: peripheral blood mononuclear cells (PBMCs), obtained before the second cycle of nivolumab. CDR3 protein: CSVEAPRAENTEAFF. The CDR3 coding sequence is TGCAGCGTTGAAGCCCCAAGGGCAGAGAACACTGAAGCTTTCTTT.